The T cell receptor (beta chain) under discussion was sequenced for a study of CXCR3-negative and CXCR3-positive naive CD8 T cells. Study-level information: Total TRB output reached 120 million to 150 million reads, about 1.5 +/- 0.3 million per library.

Germline V gene data show CDR1 as SGHTA and CDR2 as FQGTGA. The length of the CDR3 is 13 residues. Whole-study findings and limits: Whereas both naive subsets had comparably high diversity, memory CD8+ cells had much lower diversity. Naive CXCR3-positive and CXCR3-negative cells shared TRBV-TRBJ usage; memory cells diverged.

Note on this clonotype: The antigen is undetermined.

The study made its TRB cDNA libraries by 5' RACE, adding UMI labels. TCRdb reanalyzed the 5' RACE reads, giving one entry per CDR3 protein sequence and no DNA. There are some 130,000 distinct CDR3 sequences in the sample, with approximately 0.29% held by the top ten. The TCR was taken from a human donor in good health. Some clones in this sample may be carry-over from other donors' samples. Material for sequencing was naive CXCR3- CD8+ T cells from blood. Documented subset: CD45RO-CCR7+CD27+CD95- naive CD8+ T cells lacking CXCR3 (TNR3-). The genes are TRBV7-3 and TRBJ1-2; the D call from TCRdb, TRBD1, cannot be confirmed without DNA. This CDR3 is CASSRQGNYGYTF.